These 30 T cell receptor beta chains were sequenced from one sample in a study of identical twins' blood T cells. TCRdb reprocessed the 5' RACE reads via MiXCR and lists one record per CDR3 protein. The table lists 350,000 to 400,000 distinct CDR3 sequences, around 30% of them singletons, with about 6% in the top ten. Sequenced input: PBMCs. These receptors were taken from a woman aged 18-55 years in good health.

In this sample, this clonotype turned up a few times. The CDR3 region is CASSSWQRDGYTF. The CDR3 region has the DNA TGTGCCAGCAGTTCCTGGCAGCGAGATGGCTACACCTTC. The chain carries TRBV27 and TRBJ1-2; the D is unclear. Germline CDR1 MNHEY, CDR2 SMNVEV (reference sequence). This CDR3 is 13 amino acids long. The V end lost 4 bases, the J end lost 6 bases, and 12 bases lay between the germline ends.

The chain combines TRBV12-5 with TRBJ2-7; D is unclear. Germline-derived CDR1 and CDR2 are LGHNT and FRNRAP. The length of the CDR3 is 13 residues. V lost 5 bases to trimming and J lost 0 bases, with 8 bases between them. The DNA for the CDR3 is TGTGCTAGTGGTGACTTTCCCTCCTACGAGCAGTACTTC. This translates into CASGDFPSYEQYF.

The gene calls are TRBV29-1 and TRBJ2-1; 14 nucleotides align to TRBD2. Unmatched junction bases numbered 8, after V lost 7 bases and J lost 3 bases. The CDR3 sequence is 16 residues long. Germline CDR1 reads SQVTM; CDR2 reads ANQGSEA. The CDR3 spells CSAGLAGGPGYNEQFF. CDR3 sequence (DNA): TGCAGCGCTGGACTAGCGGGAGGTCCCGGCTACAATGAGCAGTTCTTC.

In its sample, this clonotype was seen a few times. This rearrangement joins TRBV19 to TRBJ1-6; possible D gene TRBD1, 5 bases. The V end was cut by 7 bases, the J end by 7 bases, with 14 bases between. CDR3 length: 14 amino acids. Germline CDR1 LNHDA, CDR2 SQIVND (reference sequence). The CDR3 DNA reads as TGTGCCAGTACAACGGGGCGTCTGAATTCACCCCTCCACTTT. It yields the protein CASTTGRLNSPLHF.

This chain connects TRBV20-1 to TRBJ1-1; possible D gene TRBD1, 5 bases. V lost 5 bases and J lost 10, with 14 bases in between. The CDR3 has 11 residues. Germline CDR1 reads DFQATT; CDR2 reads SNEGSKA (reference sequence). This CDR3 is CSAPRRGSAFF. CDR3 coding DNA: TGCAGTGCTCCCCGCCGGGGGTCAGCTTTCTTT.

Only a few counts were recorded for this clonotype. This chain connects TRBV6-5 to TRBJ1-1; a possible D gene is TRBD1 (5 bases). This CDR3 is built from 15 residues. Trimming took 0 bases from V and 3 from J, leaving 11 bases between them. Germline CDR1 MNHEY, CDR2 SVGAGI. The CDR3 is CASSYSPGMDTEAFF. The CDR3 nucleotides read TGTGCCAGCAGTTACTCTCCAGGGATGGACACTGAAGCTTTCTTT.

The V call is TRBV20-1, the J call TRBJ1-1; D not resolved. V gave up 5 bases and J gave up 5 bases, with 12 bases separating them. This CDR3 region has 12 residues. Germline CDR1 reads DFQATT; CDR2 reads SNEGSKA (reference sequence). The CDR3 DNA follows: TGCAGTGCTCTCGTCGGCGGAACTGAAGCTTTCTTT. This encodes CSALVGGTEAFF.

This clonotype was detected many times. This chain uses TRBV7-9 with TRBJ2-5, with 7 bases fitting TRBD1. CDR1 is SEHNR and CDR2 is FQNEAQ in the germline V gene (reference sequence). Trimming removed 3 bases from V and 4 bases from J; junction bases left unmatched: 5. The CDR3 extends over 14 amino acids. The CDR3 loop is CASSLRTGGETQYF. CDR3 nucleotide sequence: TGTGCCAGCAGCTTGCGGACAGGTGGAGAGACCCAGTACTTC.

The chain has TRBV5-6 and TRBJ2-1; 11 bases fit TRBD1. The V gene end was trimmed by 0 bases and the J gene end by 8 bases; junction bases not matched to a gene: 4. The germline V gene has CDR1 SGHDT and CDR2 YYEEEE. The CDR3 extends over 15 amino acids. Here the CDR3 reads CASSLEGQGAYEQFF. CDR3 DNA: TGTGCCAGCAGCTTGGAAGGACAGGGGGCCTATGAGCAGTTCTTC. The whole variable domain, filled in from reference TRBV5-6 and TRBJ2-1, reads DAGVTQSPTHLIKTRGQQVTLRCSPKSGHDTVSWYQQALGQGPQFIFQYYEEEERQRGNFPDRFSGHQFPNYSSELNVNALLLGDSALYLCASSLEGQGAYEQFFGPGTRLTVL.

This clonotype was observed a few times. V is TRBV12-3 or TRBV12-4 and J is TRBJ1-1, with D uncertain. V shed 2 bases and J shed 5 bases, with 18 bases lying between them. The CDR3 sequence is 16 residues long. The CDR3 spells CASSLRAYGLGTEAFF. The CDR3 DNA reads TGTGCCAGCAGTTTAAGGGCCTATGGCCTGGGAACTGAAGCTTTCTTT.

The genes are TRBV7-9 and TRBJ1-1, with D perhaps TRBD1 (5 bases). Germline loops: CDR1 SEHNR, CDR2 FQNEAQ (reference sequence). Trimming took 7 bases from V and 6 from J, leaving 15 bases between them. The CDR3 has 13 amino acids. CDR3 sequence (DNA): TGTGCCAGCATGGGTAGGGGCGTCCCTGAAGCTTTCTTT. Translated, it gives CASMGRGVPEAFF.

This clonotype was observed a handful of times. The genes are TRBV20-1 and TRBJ2-7; D remains ambiguous. Per the germline V gene, CDR1 is DFQATT and CDR2 is SNEGSKA (reference sequence). CDR3 length: 11 amino acids. V shed 3 bases and J shed 4 bases, with 7 bases lying between them. CDR3 sequence reads: CSASTGYEQYF. CDR3 nucleotide sequence: TGCAGTGCTAGTACCGGGTACGAGCAGTACTTC.

This chain links TRBV7-2 with TRBJ1-1; 8 bases agree with TRBD1. After removal of 3 bases from V and 1 base from J, the junction contained 4 bases not matched to a gene. From germline, CDR1 is SGHTA and CDR2 FQGNSA. The CDR3 consists of 15 residues. CDR3 protein: CASSLTGAGNTEAFF. For the CDR3, the DNA is TGTGCCAGCAGCTTGACAGGGGCAGGGAACACTGAAGCTTTCTTT.

With respect to this clonotype: A much larger clone differs by one base, so this may be a read error. This sequence joins TRBV20-1 and TRBJ2-2; D remains ambiguous. Germline V gene data show CDR1 as DFQATT and CDR2 as SNEGSKA (reference sequence). This CDR3 comprises 13 residues. Trimming left V 2 bases short and J 0 bases short, with 4 bases between. This chain's CDR3 is CSARIPNTGELFF. The CDR3 DNA follows: TGCAGTGCTAGAATACCGAACACCGGGGAGCTGTTTTTT.

This clonotype was detected a few times. The gene calls are TRBV11-2 and TRBJ2-7; D is uncertain. The germline V and J ends were trimmed by 1 base and 5 bases, with 6 bases remaining between them. Germline values: CDR1 SGHAT, CDR2 FQNNGV. This CDR3 has 12 residues. Here the CDR3 reads CASSLAFHEQYF. CDR3 DNA sequence: TGTGCCAGCAGCTTAGCATTCCACGAGCAGTACTTC.

This clonotype appeared a few times. The chain uses TRBV20-1 and TRBJ1-5, with 9 positions matching TRBD1. The J segment lost 3 bases and the V segment lost 3 bases, leaving 6 bases of the junction unmatched. CDR3 size: 15 residues. Germline CDR1 DFQATT, CDR2 SNEGSKA (reference sequence). CDR3 in amino acids: CSASWGQGSNQPQHF. Written as DNA, the CDR3 is TGCAGTGCTAGTTGGGGACAGGGATCCAATCAGCCCCAGCATTTT.

The rearrangement joins TRBV6-2 or TRBV6-3 to TRBJ1-2; D is ambiguous. Deletions cut 0 bases from V and 4 bases from J, with 6 bases between. The CDR3 spans 13 residues. CDR1 is MNHEY and CDR2 is SVGEGT in the germline V gene. CDR3 loop: CASSYSRIYGYTF. As DNA, the CDR3 is TGTGCCAGCAGTTACTCTCGGATCTATGGCTACACCTTC.

The chain carries TRBV6-1 and TRBJ1-2, with D tentatively TRBD1 (6 bases). Trimming cost V 6 bases and J 7 bases, with 15 bases left between them. The CDR3 totals 13 residues. Germline V gives CDR1 MNHNS, CDR2 SASEGT. As DNA, the CDR3 is TGTGCCAGCAGAGTATCAGGGGAGGGTGGCTACACCTTC. Translated, it gives CASRVSGEGGYTF.

This clonotype was seen more than once but under ten times. The CDR3 loop is CASSLRTGWNQPQHF. The CDR3, as DNA: TGTGCCAGCAGCCTCAGGACAGGGTGGAATCAGCCCCAGCATTTT. This rearrangement joins TRBV6-1 to TRBJ1-5; 8 bases align to TRBD1. This CDR3 is 15 amino acids long. Germline CDR1 is MNHNS and CDR2 is SASEGT. V gave up 6 bases and J gave up 4 bases; unmatched junction bases: 8.

The rearrangement joins TRBV20-1 to TRBJ2-3, with 9 bases that match TRBD2. The J segment lost 6 bases and the V segment lost 6 bases, leaving 13 bases of the junction unmatched. CDR1 DFQATT and CDR2 SNEGSKA come from the germline V gene (reference sequence). This CDR3 is built from 15 residues. CDR3 region: CSAQGLAGNGDTQYF. CDR3 coding DNA: TGCAGTGCACAGGGGCTAGCGGGAAATGGCGATACGCAGTATTTT.

This clonotype has ten or more counts. V is TRBV7-2 and J is TRBJ1-1, with D hard to call. The CDR3 totals 17 residues. Per germline, CDR1 SGHTA and CDR2 FQGNSA. V shed 2 bases and J shed 0 bases, with 16 bases lying between them. The CDR3 sequence is CASSLRWGGIMNTEAFF. CDR3 bases: TGTGCCAGCAGCTTAAGATGGGGAGGTATTATGAACACTGAAGCTTTCTTT.

V usage is TRBV20-1 and J usage is TRBJ1-4; D ambiguous. Germline CDR1 DFQATT, CDR2 SNEGSKA (reference sequence). The CDR3 consists of 13 residues. V was pared by 2 bases and J by 3 bases, with 7 bases between. The CDR3 DNA follows: TGCAGTGCTAGACTCGGTGCTAATGAAAAACTGTTTTTT. Translating gives CSARLGANEKLFF.

V gene TRBV18 combines with J gene TRBJ1-2, with D tentatively TRBD1 (5 bases). The CDR3 contains 13 residues. V dropped 3 bases and J dropped 7 bases, with 12 bases sitting between them. Germline V CDR1 and CDR2: KGHSH, LQKENI. Here the CDR3 reads CASSPRDVSGYTF. CDR3 sequence (DNA): TGTGCCAGCTCACCTCGGGACGTTAGTGGCTACACCTTC.

This chain connects TRBV20-1 to TRBJ1-2, with D possibly matching TRBD1 (5 bases). Trimming left V 6 bases short and J 2 bases short, with 10 bases between. Germline V CDR1 and CDR2: DFQATT, SNEGSKA (reference sequence). The CDR3 contains 12 residues. The CDR3 bases are TGCAGTGCGGGACCAGTCAACTATGGCTACACCTTC. This encodes CSAGPVNYGYTF.

The J gene is TRBJ2-7, the V gene TRBV5-1; D remains ambiguous. Trimming took 0 bases from V and 2 from J, leaving 15 bases between them. This CDR3 region has 16 residues. Germline assignment: CDR1 SGHRS and CDR2 YFSETQ. The CDR3 region has the DNA TGCGCCAGCAGCTTGGGCGCATATCCGTACCCCTACGAGCAGTACTTC. This encodes CASSLGAYPYPYEQYF. Full variable domain (rest looked up from reference TRBV5-1 and TRBJ2-7): KAGVTQTPRYLIKTRGQQVTLSCSPISGHRSVSWYQQTPGQGLQFLFEYFSETQRNKGNFPGRFSGRQFSNSRSEMNVSTLELGDSALYLCASSLGAYPYPYEQYFGPGTRLTVT.

The chain recombines TRBV25-1 with TRBJ2-7; TRBD2 might be the D (6 bases). V was shortened by 1 base and J by 6 bases, with 13 bases between the two germline ends. In germline, CDR1 is MGHDK, CDR2 SYGVNS. The CDR3 contains 14 residues. The CDR3 DNA follows: TGTGCCAGCAGTGAATCGGCGGGGCCCAGCGAGCAGTACTTC. This sequence encodes CASSESAGPSEQYF.

Of note for this clonotype: This may stem from a read error, because a much larger clone lies one nucleotide away. The chain uses TRBV29-1 and TRBJ1-1; D is unresolved. Germline CDR1 reads SQVTM; CDR2 reads ANQGSEA. Trimming took off 8 bases at V and 10 bases at J, with 20 bases between the two ends. The CDR3 sequence is 12 residues long. CDR3 coding DNA: TGCAGCCACTTTGGGGTAAAACCTGGAGCTTTCTTT. Translating gives CSHFGVKPGAFF.

A remark on this clonotype: This may arise from a read error, as a much more abundant clone is one base away. This chain uses TRBV28 with TRBJ1-2; unclear D gene. Germline CDR1 reads MDHEN; CDR2 reads SYDVKM. CDR3 length equals 15 residues. Trimming cost V 7 bases and J 2 bases, with 17 bases left between them. The CDR3 nucleotides are TGTGCCAGCACTTTTCAGGAGGCCCGAAACTATGGCTACACCTTC. The encoded protein is CASTFQEARNYGYTF.

This clonotype has more than one count but fewer than ten. The gene calls are TRBV6-2 or TRBV6-3 and TRBJ1-5, with D maybe TRBD1 (5 bases). The CDR3 covers 15 residues. Germline CDR1 MNHEY, CDR2 SVGEGT. V shed 5 bases and J shed 5 bases, with 16 bases lying between them. The CDR3: CASSNPRDRYQPQHF. CDR3 DNA sequence: TGTGCCAGCAGTAACCCCCGGGACCGCTATCAGCCCCAGCATTTT.

The chain uses TRBV10-3 and TRBJ2-7, with TRBD1 as a possible D gene (5 bases). From germline, CDR1 is ENHRY and CDR2 SYGVKD. This CDR3 contains 13 residues. Trimming took 4 bases from V and 7 from J, leaving 14 bases between them. CDR3 nucleotide sequence: TGTGCCATCAGTGGGGGCGCCTTTACGGAGCAGTACTTC. Protein sequence: CAISGGAFTEQYF.